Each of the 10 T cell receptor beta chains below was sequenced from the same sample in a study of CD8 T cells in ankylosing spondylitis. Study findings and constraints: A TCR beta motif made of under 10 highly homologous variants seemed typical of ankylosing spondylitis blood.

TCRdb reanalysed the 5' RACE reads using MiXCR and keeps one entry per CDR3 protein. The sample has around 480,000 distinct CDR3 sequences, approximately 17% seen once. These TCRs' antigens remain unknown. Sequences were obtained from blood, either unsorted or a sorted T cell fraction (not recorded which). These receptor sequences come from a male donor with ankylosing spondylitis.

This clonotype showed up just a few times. CDR3 sequence reads: CSASPSGGTGELFF. In DNA form, the CDR3 reads TGCAGTGCTAGCCCTAGCGGGGGAACCGGGGAGCTGTTTTTT. The rearrangement uses TRBV20-1 and TRBJ2-2, with 10 bases aligning to TRBD2. V gave up 3 bases and J gave up 5 bases; unmatched junction bases: 3. In germline, CDR1 is DFQATT, CDR2 SNEGSKA (reference sequence). The CDR3 spans 14 residues.

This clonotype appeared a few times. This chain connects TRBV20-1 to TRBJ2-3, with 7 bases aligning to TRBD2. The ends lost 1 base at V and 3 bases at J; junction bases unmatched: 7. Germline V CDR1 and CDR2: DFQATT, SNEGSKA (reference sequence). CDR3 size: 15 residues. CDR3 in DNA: TGCAGTGCTAGAGGTCCGGGGGGTATGACAGATACGCAGTATTTT. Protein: CSARGPGGMTDTQYF.

The chain's CDR3 is CASSQKGPLAGGPQFF. The CDR3 nucleotides read TGTGCCAGCAGCCAAAAAGGGCCGCTAGCGGGAGGGCCTCAGTTCTTC. This rearrangement joins TRBV3-1 to TRBJ2-1; 12 bases fit TRBD2. CDR3 length: 16 amino acids. The V and J ends lost 2 bases and 13 bases, in that order; junction bases with no gene match: 12. Germline CDR1 reads LGHDT; CDR2 reads YNNKEL (reference sequence).

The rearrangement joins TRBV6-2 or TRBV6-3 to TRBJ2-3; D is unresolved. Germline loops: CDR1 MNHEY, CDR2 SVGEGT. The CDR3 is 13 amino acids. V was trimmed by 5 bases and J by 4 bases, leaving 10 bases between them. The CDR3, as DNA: TGTGCCAGCAGTGATCGACGGCCAGATACGCAGTATTTT. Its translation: CASSDRRPDTQYF.

CDR3 nucleotide sequence: TGCAGTGCTAGAGATGGAGGACTAGCGGCGTCGGTCTCTCGGGAGACCCAGTACTTC. Protein sequence: CSARDGGLAASVSRETQYF. The V call is TRBV20-1, the J call TRBJ2-5; 10 nucleotides match TRBD2. CDR3 length: 19 residues. CDR1 DFQATT and CDR2 SNEGSKA come from the germline V gene (reference sequence). With 0 bases clipped from V and 5 bases from J, the junction kept 18 bases outside the gene matches.

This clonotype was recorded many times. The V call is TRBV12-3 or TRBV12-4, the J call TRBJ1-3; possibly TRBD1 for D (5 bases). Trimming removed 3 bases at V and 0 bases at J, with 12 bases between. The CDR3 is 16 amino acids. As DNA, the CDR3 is TGTGCCAGCAGTTTCGCACAGGCTCACTCTGGAAACACCATATATTTT. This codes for CASSFAQAHSGNTIYF.

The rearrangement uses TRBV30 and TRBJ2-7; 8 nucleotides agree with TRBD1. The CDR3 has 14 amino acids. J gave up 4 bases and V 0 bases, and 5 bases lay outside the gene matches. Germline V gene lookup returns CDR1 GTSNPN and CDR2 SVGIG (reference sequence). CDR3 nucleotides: TGTGCCTGGAGTGTTCGGACAGGGAATTACGAGCAGTACTTC. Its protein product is CAWSVRTGNYEQYF.

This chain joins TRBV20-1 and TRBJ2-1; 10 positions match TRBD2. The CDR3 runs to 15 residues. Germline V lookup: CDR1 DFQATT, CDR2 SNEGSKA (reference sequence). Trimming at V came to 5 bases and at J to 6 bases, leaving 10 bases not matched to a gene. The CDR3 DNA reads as TGCAGTGCTGCCGTCGGGACTAGCGTTTTCAATGAGCAGTTCTTC. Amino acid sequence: CSAAVGTSVFNEQFF.

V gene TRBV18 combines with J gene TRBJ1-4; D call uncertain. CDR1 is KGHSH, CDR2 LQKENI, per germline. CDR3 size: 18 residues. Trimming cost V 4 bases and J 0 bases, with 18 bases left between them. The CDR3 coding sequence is TGTGCCAGCTCACTGCGGTTTAAGGGCGCTACAACTAATGAAAAACTGTTTTTT. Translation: CASSLRFKGATTNEKLFF. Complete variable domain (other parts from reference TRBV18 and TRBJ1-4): NAGVMQNPRHLVRRRGQEARLRCSPMKGHSHVYWYRQLPEEGLKFMVYLQKENIIDESGMPKERFSAEFPKEGPSILRIQQVVRGDSAAYFCASSLRFKGATTNEKLFFGSGTQLSVL.

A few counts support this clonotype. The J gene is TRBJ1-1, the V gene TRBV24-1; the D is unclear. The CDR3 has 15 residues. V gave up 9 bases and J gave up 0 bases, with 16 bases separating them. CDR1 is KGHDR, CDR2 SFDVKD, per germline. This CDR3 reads CATPSIRDMNTEAFF. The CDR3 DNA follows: TGTGCCACCCCATCCATTCGGGATATGAACACTGAAGCTTTCTTT.